The text below deals with one T cell receptor beta chain. The antigen is unknown. Genomic DNA was employed as the template in profiling TCR beta VDJ and CDR3. MiXCR, run by TCRdb on the reads, gives a single entry per CDR3 protein. The sample has some 98,000 distinct CDR3 sequences, 55% to 80% seen once. This sample stems from a study of CD8+CD57+ T cells in acquired aplastic anemia. General observations from the study: Between patients and controls, some 31 CD8+ CDR3 sequences were found in common.

V dropped 8 bases and J dropped 6; count of bases not matched to a gene: 4. Germline V CDR1 and CDR2: SGHTA, FQGTGA. The CDR3 consists of 13 residues. The patients chosen for sequencing had shown expansion of CD8+CD57+ cells (detected by flow cytometry). This chain connects TRBV7-3 to TRBJ2-1, with TRBD2 identical over 10 bases. The sequencing input was sorted CD4+, CD8+, or CD8+CD57+ T cells (not recorded which) from PBMCs. The sequence was collected from a human donor with aplastic anemia. CDR3 coding DNA: TGTGCCAGCGGGACTAGCGAAAGCAATGAGCAGTTCTTC. Translated: CASGTSESNEQFF.